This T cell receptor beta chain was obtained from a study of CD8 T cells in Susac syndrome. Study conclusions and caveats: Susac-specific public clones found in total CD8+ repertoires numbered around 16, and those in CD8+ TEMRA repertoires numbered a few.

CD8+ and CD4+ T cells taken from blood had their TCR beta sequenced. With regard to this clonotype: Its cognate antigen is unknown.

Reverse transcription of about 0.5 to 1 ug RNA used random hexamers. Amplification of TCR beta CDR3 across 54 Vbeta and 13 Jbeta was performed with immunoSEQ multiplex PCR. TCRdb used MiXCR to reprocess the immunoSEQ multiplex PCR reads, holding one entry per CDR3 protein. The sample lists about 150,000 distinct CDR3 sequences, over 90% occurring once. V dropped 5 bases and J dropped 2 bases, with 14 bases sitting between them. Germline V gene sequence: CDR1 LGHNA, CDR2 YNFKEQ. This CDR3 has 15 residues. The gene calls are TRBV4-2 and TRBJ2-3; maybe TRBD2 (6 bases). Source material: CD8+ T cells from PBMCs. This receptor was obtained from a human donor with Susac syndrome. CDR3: CASSSSEYSTDTQYF. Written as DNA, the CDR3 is TGTGCCAGCAGCTCTAGCGAATATTCCACAGATACGCAGTATTTT.